A selection of T cell receptor beta chains follows, all from one sample in a study of cytomegalovirus exposure and HLA in healthy donors. Sequencing was performed with immunoSEQ multiplex PCR; in TCRdb, only in-frame clones are kept and a portion is missing. The sample records roughly 160,000 clones, 80% to 90% being singletons. The sample consisted of PBMCs. The receptors were gathered from a male donor in good health and CMV-seronegative. CDR3s include the opening cysteine and the closing phenylalanine or tryptophan. Fields, in order: D gene, V gene, clone size, J gene, CDR3 length, CDR3 protein, CDR3 DNA. D genes are given only for firm matches. Clone size, where shown, is once, few, many, or a class for clones that have expanded.

d_call: TRBD2
v_call: TRBV5-4
clone_size: once
j_call: TRBJ2-1
cdr3_length: 15
cdr3_aa: CASSSGGGSYNEQFF
cdr3_nt: TGTGCCAGCAGCTCTGGGGGGGGGTCCTACAATGAGCAGTTCTTC

d_call: TRBD1
v_call: TRBV7-3
clone_size: NA
j_call: TRBJ2-1
cdr3_length: 16
cdr3_aa: CASSRLTGTANNEQFF
cdr3_nt: TGTGCCAGCAGTCGCTTGACCGGGACAGCCAACAATGAGCAGTTCTTC

d_call: NA
v_call: TRBV5-4
clone_size: NA
j_call: TRBJ2-3
cdr3_length: 16
cdr3_aa: CASRDNRGGGTDTQYF
cdr3_nt: TGTGCCAGCAGAGACAACAGGGGCGGGGGCACAGATACGCAGTATTTT

d_call: NA
v_call: TRBV28
clone_size: NA
j_call: TRBJ2-3
cdr3_length: 14
cdr3_aa: CASSFPDNRDTQYF
cdr3_nt: TGTGCCAGCAGTTTCCCCGATAATAGAGATACGCAGTATTTT

d_call: NA
v_call: TRBV6-5
clone_size: NA
j_call: TRBJ2-5
cdr3_length: 15
cdr3_aa: CASSYSGLRPETQYF
cdr3_nt: TGTGCCAGCAGTTACTCGGGCCTCCGCCCCGAGACCCAGTACTTC

d_call: NA
v_call: TRBV30
clone_size: NA
j_call: TRBJ2-1
cdr3_length: 14
cdr3_aa: CAWKSGLSYNEQFF
cdr3_nt: TGTGCCTGGAAATCAGGGCTATCCTACAATGAGCAGTTCTTC

d_call: NA
v_call: TRBV27
clone_size: NA
j_call: TRBJ2-7
cdr3_length: 16
cdr3_aa: CASSLRIGQNSYEQYF
cdr3_nt: TGTGCCAGCAGTTTAAGGATAGGACAGAATTCCTACGAGCAGTACTTC

d_call: TRBD1
v_call: TRBV18
clone_size: NA
j_call: TRBJ1-2
cdr3_length: 14
cdr3_aa: CASSPSTGVYGYTF
cdr3_nt: TGTGCCAGCTCACCAAGCACAGGGGTCTATGGCTACACCTTC

d_call: NA
v_call: TRBV15
clone_size: NA
j_call: TRBJ2-7
cdr3_length: 18
cdr3_aa: CATSREIIQAGSGDEQYF
cdr3_nt: TGTGCCACCAGCAGGGAGATAATCCAAGCGGGTTCCGGGGACGAGCAGTACTTC

d_call: TRBD2
v_call: TRBV27
clone_size: NA
j_call: TRBJ2-1
cdr3_length: 15
cdr3_aa: CASSLVAGLHIEQFF
cdr3_nt: TGTGCCAGCAGTTTAGTAGCGGGGCTCCACATTGAGCAGTTCTTC

d_call: NA
v_call: TRBV4-2
clone_size: NA
j_call: TRBJ2-1
cdr3_length: 16
cdr3_aa: CASSHKWQGPYNEQFF
cdr3_nt: TGTGCCAGCAGCCATAAATGGCAGGGGCCTTACAATGAGCAGTTCTTC

d_call: TRBD2
v_call: TRBV27
clone_size: NA
j_call: TRBJ2-7
cdr3_length: 14
cdr3_aa: CASRRTSGNYEQYF
cdr3_nt: TGTGCCAGCAGAAGGACTAGCGGGAACTACGAGCAGTACTTC

d_call: NA
v_call: TRBV30
clone_size: NA
j_call: TRBJ1-6
cdr3_length: 13
cdr3_aa: CAWLLSYNSPLHF
cdr3_nt: TGTGCCTGGCTACTCTCCTATAATTCACCCCTCCACTTT

d_call: TRBD1
v_call: TRBV7-9
clone_size: NA
j_call: TRBJ1-4
cdr3_length: 14
cdr3_aa: CASSLRDRGEKLFF
cdr3_nt: TGTGCCAGCAGCCTCCGGGACAGAGGCGAAAAACTGTTTTTT

d_call: NA
v_call: TRBV2
clone_size: NA
j_call: TRBJ2-3
cdr3_length: 12
cdr3_aa: CASSVAADTQYF
cdr3_nt: TGTGCCAGCAGTGTAGCCGCAGATACGCAGTATTTT

d_call: TRBD1
v_call: TRBV6-1
clone_size: NA
j_call: TRBJ2-7
cdr3_length: 14
cdr3_aa: CASSASGTAYEQYF
cdr3_nt: TGTGCCAGCAGTGCGTCCGGGACAGCCTACGAGCAGTACTTC

d_call: TRBD1
v_call: TRBV29-1
clone_size: NA
j_call: TRBJ2-1
cdr3_length: 14
cdr3_aa: CSVEGSGWDSEQFF
cdr3_nt: TGCAGCGTTGAGGGGTCAGGGTGGGACAGTGAGCAGTTCTTC

d_call: NA
v_call: TRBV19
clone_size: NA
j_call: TRBJ1-5
cdr3_length: 12
cdr3_aa: CASRYSNQPQHF
cdr3_nt: TGTGCCAGCCGTTATAGCAATCAGCCCCAGCATTTT

d_call: NA
v_call: TRBV9
clone_size: NA
j_call: TRBJ2-5
cdr3_length: 14
cdr3_aa: CASSAFDSEGTQYF
cdr3_nt: TGTGCCAGCAGCGCATTCGACAGTGAAGGGACCCAGTACTTC

d_call: NA
v_call: TRBV5-1
clone_size: NA
j_call: TRBJ2-7
cdr3_length: 14
cdr3_aa: CASRPGSDRYEQYF
cdr3_nt: TGCGCCAGCAGACCAGGGTCCGACCGCTACGAGCAGTACTTC

d_call: NA
v_call: TRBV7-3
clone_size: NA
j_call: TRBJ1-2
cdr3_length: 13
cdr3_aa: CASSPDGSYGYTF
cdr3_nt: TGTGCCAGCAGCCCGGACGGGAGCTATGGCTACACCTTC

d_call: TRBD2
v_call: TRBV29-1
clone_size: NA
j_call: TRBJ2-3
cdr3_length: 14
cdr3_aa: CSARDGGSTDTQYF
cdr3_nt: TGCAGCGCCCGGGACGGGGGGAGCACAGATACGCAGTATTTT

d_call: TRBD1
v_call: TRBV29-1
clone_size: NA
j_call: TRBJ2-3
cdr3_length: 14
cdr3_aa: CSVEAGGALFTQYF
cdr3_nt: TGCAGCGTTGAAGCAGGGGGCGCGTTATTTACGCAGTATTTT

d_call: NA
v_call: TRBV6-4
clone_size: NA
j_call: TRBJ1-5
cdr3_length: 14
cdr3_aa: CASSRGQYNQPQHF
cdr3_nt: TGTGCCAGCAGTCGAGGACAGTACAATCAGCCCCAGCATTTT

d_call: NA
v_call: TRBV5-1
clone_size: few
j_call: TRBJ1-1
cdr3_length: 15
cdr3_aa: CASSLVAGSDTEAFF
cdr3_nt: TGCGCCAGCAGCTTGGTTGCCGGGTCGGACACTGAAGCTTTCTTT

d_call: TRBD1
v_call: TRBV28
clone_size: NA
j_call: TRBJ1-1
cdr3_length: 14
cdr3_aa: CASRTRGQGTEAFF
cdr3_nt: TGTGCCAGCAGAACCAGGGGGCAGGGCACTGAAGCTTTCTTT

d_call: NA
v_call: TRBV28
clone_size: NA
j_call: TRBJ1-1
cdr3_length: 15
cdr3_aa: CASQALGTTYAEAFF
cdr3_nt: TGTGCCAGCCAAGCCCTCGGGACAACATATGCTGAAGCTTTCTTT

d_call: TRBD1
v_call: TRBV5-1
clone_size: NA
j_call: TRBJ1-2
cdr3_length: 12
cdr3_aa: CASSSDRGGYTF
cdr3_nt: TGCGCCAGCAGCTCTGACAGGGGCGGCTACACCTTC

d_call: TRBD1
v_call: TRBV6-5
clone_size: NA
j_call: TRBJ1-2
cdr3_length: 14
cdr3_aa: CASSYFLQGGGYPF
cdr3_nt: TGTGCCAGCAGTTACTTTTTACAGGGGGGGGGCTACCCCTTC

d_call: NA
v_call: TRBV6-5
clone_size: NA
j_call: TRBJ1-2
cdr3_length: 13
cdr3_aa: CASSLDSNYGYTF
cdr3_nt: TGTGCCAGCAGCCTGGACAGTAACTATGGCTACACCTTC

d_call: NA
v_call: TRBV5-1
clone_size: many
j_call: TRBJ2-2
cdr3_length: 16
cdr3_aa: CASSLDGGASTGELFF
cdr3_nt: TGCGCCAGCAGCTTGGATGGGGGGGCGAGCACCGGGGAGCTGTTTTTT

d_call: NA
v_call: TRBV29-1
clone_size: NA
j_call: TRBJ2-7
cdr3_length: 13
cdr3_aa: CSRRRGGTYEQYF
cdr3_nt: TGCAGCAGACGGAGGGGAGGAACCTACGAGCAGTACTTC

d_call: TRBD2
v_call: TRBV29-1
clone_size: NA
j_call: TRBJ2-7
cdr3_length: 13
cdr3_aa: CSVGTSGSYEQYF
cdr3_nt: TGCAGCGTCGGGACTAGCGGGAGCTACGAGCAGTACTTC

d_call: TRBD1
v_call: TRBV4-3
clone_size: NA
j_call: TRBJ2-5
cdr3_length: 15
cdr3_aa: CASSQDRTGQETQYF
cdr3_nt: TGCGCCAGCAGCCAAGATCGGACAGGGCAAGAGACCCAGTACTTC

d_call: NA
v_call: TRBV11-3
clone_size: NA
j_call: TRBJ2-3
cdr3_length: 15
cdr3_aa: CASSLRESSTDTQYF
cdr3_nt: TGTGCCAGCAGCTTACGGGAGTCTAGCACAGATACGCAGTATTTT

d_call: TRBD2
v_call: TRBV7-8
clone_size: NA
j_call: TRBJ2-5
cdr3_length: 14
cdr3_aa: CASSFSGGQETQYF
cdr3_nt: TGTGCCAGCAGCTTTAGCGGGGGACAAGAGACCCAGTACTTC

d_call: NA
v_call: TRBV5-1
clone_size: NA
j_call: TRBJ1-2
cdr3_length: 12
cdr3_aa: CASSFDFVGYTF
cdr3_nt: TGCGCCAGCAGCTTCGACTTTGTGGGCTACACCTTC

d_call: NA
v_call: TRBV4-3
clone_size: few
j_call: TRBJ2-7
cdr3_length: 14
cdr3_aa: CASSQGTTRGEQYF
cdr3_nt: TGCGCCAGCAGCCAAGGTACGACTAGGGGCGAGCAGTACTTC

d_call: NA
v_call: TRBV6-5
clone_size: NA
j_call: TRBJ1-1
cdr3_length: 14
cdr3_aa: CASSYLQGVTEAFF
cdr3_nt: TGTGCCAGCAGTTACTTACAGGGAGTCACTGAAGCTTTCTTT

d_call: TRBD2
v_call: TRBV6-1
clone_size: NA
j_call: TRBJ2-4
cdr3_length: 15
cdr3_aa: CASGTSGALGNIQYF
cdr3_nt: TGTGCCAGCGGGACTAGCGGGGCCTTAGGTAACATTCAGTACTTC

d_call: TRBD1
v_call: TRBV19
clone_size: NA
j_call: TRBJ2-1
cdr3_length: 14
cdr3_aa: CASRTGGSYNEQFF
cdr3_nt: TGTGCCAGTAGGACAGGGGGGTCCTACAATGAGCAGTTCTTC

d_call: NA
v_call: TRBV6-1
clone_size: NA
j_call: TRBJ1-5
cdr3_length: 17
cdr3_aa: CASSELWGRVSNQPQHF
cdr3_nt: TGTGCCAGCAGTGAACTCTGGGGCAGGGTAAGCAATCAGCCCCAGCATTTT

d_call: NA
v_call: TRBV7-2
clone_size: NA
j_call: TRBJ1-1
cdr3_length: 14
cdr3_aa: CASRDQGSLTEAFF
cdr3_nt: TGTGCCAGCAGGGACCAGGGGTCCCTCACTGAAGCTTTCTTT

d_call: TRBD2
v_call: TRBV13
clone_size: NA
j_call: TRBJ2-1
cdr3_length: 16
cdr3_aa: CASSYSGLAGLDEQFF
cdr3_nt: TGTGCCAGCAGCTACTCGGGACTAGCGGGGCTGGATGAGCAGTTCTTC

d_call: TRBD2
v_call: TRBV6-5
clone_size: NA
j_call: TRBJ2-5
cdr3_length: 13
cdr3_aa: CASRFGGAETQYF
cdr3_nt: TGTGCCAGCAGGTTCGGGGGGGCCGAGACCCAGTACTTC

d_call: TRBD2
v_call: TRBV6-4
clone_size: NA
j_call: TRBJ2-5
cdr3_length: 16
cdr3_aa: CASSANGGGLRETQYF
cdr3_nt: TGTGCCAGCAGTGCGAATGGCGGGGGGTTGCGAGAGACCCAGTACTTC

d_call: TRBD1
v_call: TRBV5-1
clone_size: NA
j_call: TRBJ1-2
cdr3_length: 13
cdr3_aa: CASSLDRGDGYTF
cdr3_nt: TGCGCCAGCAGCTTGGACAGGGGGGATGGCTACACCTTC

d_call: NA
v_call: TRBV6-1
clone_size: NA
j_call: TRBJ1-4
cdr3_length: 14
cdr3_aa: CASSEAGRPEKLFF
cdr3_nt: TGTGCCAGCAGTGAAGCGGGCAGACCCGAAAAACTGTTTTTT

d_call: NA
v_call: TRBV14
clone_size: NA
j_call: TRBJ2-3
cdr3_length: 17
cdr3_aa: CASSQERRRGGTDTQYF
cdr3_nt: TGTGCCAGCAGCCAAGAACGTAGGCGGGGTGGCACAGATACGCAGTATTTT

d_call: NA
v_call: TRBV29-1
clone_size: NA
j_call: TRBJ2-3
cdr3_length: 13
cdr3_aa: CSASWTSTDTQYF
cdr3_nt: TGCAGCGCTTCGTGGACAAGCACAGATACGCAGTATTTT

d_call: NA
v_call: TRBV27
clone_size: NA
j_call: TRBJ1-1
cdr3_length: 15
cdr3_aa: CASKRGRAEGTEAFF
cdr3_nt: TGTGCCAGCAAGCGGGGTAGGGCCGAGGGCACTGAAGCTTTCTTT

d_call: NA
v_call: TRBV21-1
clone_size: NA
j_call: TRBJ2-6
cdr3_length: 17
cdr3_aa: CASSKGNGLSGANVLTF
cdr3_nt: TGTGCCAGCAGCAAGGGGAACGGACTCTCTGGGGCCAACGTCCTGACTTTC

d_call: NA
v_call: TRBV28
clone_size: NA
j_call: TRBJ1-1
cdr3_length: 13
cdr3_aa: CASSLYMNTEAFF
cdr3_nt: TGTGCCAGCAGTCTTTATATGAACACTGAAGCTTTCTTT

d_call: TRBD2
v_call: TRBV5-1
clone_size: NA
j_call: TRBJ2-7
cdr3_length: 17
cdr3_aa: CASSPRTSGGASYEQYF
cdr3_nt: TGCGCCAGCAGCCCGCGGACTAGCGGGGGGGCAAGTTACGAGCAGTACTTC